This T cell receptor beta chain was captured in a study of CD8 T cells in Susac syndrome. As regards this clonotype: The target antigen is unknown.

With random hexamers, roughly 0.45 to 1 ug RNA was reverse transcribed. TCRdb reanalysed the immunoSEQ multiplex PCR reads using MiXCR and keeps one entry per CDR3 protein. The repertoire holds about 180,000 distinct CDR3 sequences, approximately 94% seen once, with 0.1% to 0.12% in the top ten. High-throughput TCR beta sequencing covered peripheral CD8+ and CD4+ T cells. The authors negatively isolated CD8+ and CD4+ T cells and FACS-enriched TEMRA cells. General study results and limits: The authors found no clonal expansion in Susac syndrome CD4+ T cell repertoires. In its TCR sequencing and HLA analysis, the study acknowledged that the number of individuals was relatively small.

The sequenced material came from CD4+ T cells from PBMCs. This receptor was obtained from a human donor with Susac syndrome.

In DNA form, the CDR3 reads TGCAGTGCTAGCACTAACGGGGGCCGCCCGGCGGGGTACGAGCAGTACTTC. It is translated as CSASTNGGRPAGYEQYF. The V gene is TRBV20-1, the J gene TRBJ2-7; D possibly uses TRBD1 or TRBD2 (6 bases each). This CDR3 has 17 amino acids. CDR1 is DFQATT and CDR2 is SNEGSKA in the germline V gene (reference sequence). The V end was cut by 3 bases, the J end by 4 bases, with 25 bases between.